This T cell receptor (beta chain) was sequenced in a study of CD8 T cells in ankylosing spondylitis. Each CDR3 protein gets one entry after TCRdb re-called the 5' RACE reads with MiXCR. Of 250,000 to 400,000 distinct CDR3 sequences in the sample, 9.5% to 13% were seen once. Germline V gene lookup returns CDR1 DFQATT and CDR2 SNEGSKA (reference sequence). This CDR3 has 12 amino acids. The V segment lost 6 bases and the J segment 3 bases; nucleotides outside the gene matches: 4. This clonotype was detected many times. The antigen is undetermined. Study observations and caveats: It was reported that disease-linked clones were significantly enriched in matched ankylosing spondylitis synovial fluid. Disease-linked clones displayed a CD8+ phenotype and appeared relatively rarely in peripheral blood. Within ankylosing spondylitis blood, a TCR beta motif made up of eight highly homologous variants appeared to be characteristic.

The source material was blood, either unsorted or a sorted T cell fraction (not recorded which). The receptor's source is a female donor with ankylosing spondylitis or in good health (not recorded which). The J gene is TRBJ2-5, the V gene TRBV20-1; TRBD2 matches at 7 bases. The CDR3 loop is CSAGLAEETQYF. The CDR3 region has the DNA TGCAGTGCAGGGCTAGCGGAAGAGACCCAGTACTTC.